These T cell receptor beta chains were read from a single sample in a study of T cells in Graves' hyperthyroidism and ophthalmopathy. Each CDR3 protein gets one entry after TCRdb re-called the multiplex PCR reads with MiXCR. The table has about 290,000 distinct CDR3 sequences, roughly 15% seen once. Sequenced input: blood. Every receptor here comes from a woman in her forties or fifties with Graves' hyperthyroidism that later progressed to Graves' ophthalmopathy. The CDR3 runs from the conserved cysteine through the conserved F or W. The order of the fields is clone size, V gene, J gene, D gene, CDR3 protein, CDR3 DNA. The D gene is left open where the match is weak. Rows give clone size only sometimes, using once, few, many, or a class for an expanded clone.

many	TRBV12-3/TRBV12-4	TRBJ1-1	NA	CASTWGVHSEAFF	TGTGCCAGCACCTGGGGGGTACATAGTGAAGCTTTCTTT
many	TRBV27	TRBJ1-5	TRBD1	CASSLRQGIQPQHF	TGTGCCAGCAGTTTAAGACAGGGGATCCAGCCCCAGCATTTT
NA	TRBV6-2/TRBV6-3	TRBJ2-5	NA	CASSYSKGGAQYF	TGTGCCAGCAGTTACTCCAAGGGGGGGGCCCAGTACTTC
few	TRBV24-1	TRBJ1-1	TRBD1	CATSDLRDRNTEAFF	TGTGCCACCAGTGATCTCCGGGACAGGAACACTGAAGCTTTCTTT
NA	TRBV5-1	TRBJ1-2	NA	CASSPGPTYGYTF	TGCGCCAGCAGTCCCGGTCCCACCTATGGCTACACCTTC
many	TRBV15	TRBJ2-5	NA	CATSAGRIGETQYF	TGTGCCACCAGCGCAGGGAGGATTGGAGAGACCCAGTACTTC
few	TRBV6-1	TRBJ2-5	TRBD2	CASDRTSGRETQYF	TGTGCCAGCGATAGGACTAGCGGGAGGGAGACCCAGTACTTC
few	TRBV15	TRBJ2-5	TRBD2	CATSRDGGRWTQYF	TGTGCCACCAGCAGAGATGGCGGGAGGTGGACCCAGTACTTC
many	TRBV18	TRBJ2-2	NA	CASSPPRTTGELFF	TGTGCCAGCTCACCACCGCGGACCACCGGGGAGCTGTTTTTT
many	TRBV7-9	TRBJ2-2	TRBD2	CASSLLAGVAGELFF	TGTGCCAGCAGCTTGCTAGCGGGAGTCGCCGGGGAGCTGTTTTTT
many	TRBV6-1	TRBJ1-5	TRBD1	CASSDPGGYSNQPQHF	TGTGCCAGCAGCGATCCAGGGGGGTATAGCAATCAGCCCCAGCATTTT
NA	TRBV10-3	TRBJ2-3	NA	CAVSESQEWDTQYF	TGTGCCGTCAGTGAGTCGCAGGAATGGGATACGCAGTATTTT
NA	TRBV5-1	TRBJ1-2	NA	CASSLGPGTSNYGYTF	TGCGCCAGCAGCTTGGGGCCCGGGACGTCTAACTATGGCTACACCTTC
many	TRBV2	TRBJ2-3	NA	CASRQAPTDTQYF	TGTGCCAGCAGACAGGCTCCCACAGATACGCAGTATTTT
NA	TRBV7-9	TRBJ2-7	TRBD2	CASSFSLAGGPRYEQYF	TGTGCCAGCAGCTTTTCACTAGCGGGAGGGCCGAGATACGAGCAGTACTTC
few	TRBV29-1	TRBJ1-3	TRBD1	CSVEETGPPGNTIYF	TGCAGCGTTGAAGAGACAGGGCCCCCTGGAAACACCATATATTTT